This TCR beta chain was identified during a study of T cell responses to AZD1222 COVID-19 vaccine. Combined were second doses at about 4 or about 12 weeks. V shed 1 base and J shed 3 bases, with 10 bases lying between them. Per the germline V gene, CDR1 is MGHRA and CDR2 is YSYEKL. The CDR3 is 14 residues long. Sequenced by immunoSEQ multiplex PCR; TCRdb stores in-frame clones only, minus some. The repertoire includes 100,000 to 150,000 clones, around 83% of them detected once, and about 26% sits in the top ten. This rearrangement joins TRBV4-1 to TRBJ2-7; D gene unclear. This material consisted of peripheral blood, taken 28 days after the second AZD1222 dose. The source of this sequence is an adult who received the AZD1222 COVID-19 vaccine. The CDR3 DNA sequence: TGCGCCAGCAGCCAAGGGCATAGGATCTACGAGCAGTACTTC. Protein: CASSQGHRIYEQYF.